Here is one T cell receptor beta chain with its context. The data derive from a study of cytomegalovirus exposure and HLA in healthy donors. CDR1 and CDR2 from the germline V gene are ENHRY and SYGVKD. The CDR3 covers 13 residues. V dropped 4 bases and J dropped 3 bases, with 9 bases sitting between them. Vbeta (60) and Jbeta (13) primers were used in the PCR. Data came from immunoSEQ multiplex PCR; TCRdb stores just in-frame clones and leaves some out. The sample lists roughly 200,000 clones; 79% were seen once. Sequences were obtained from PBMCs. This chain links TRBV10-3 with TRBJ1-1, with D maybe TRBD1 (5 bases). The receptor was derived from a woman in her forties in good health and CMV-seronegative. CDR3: CAISVDRDTEAFF. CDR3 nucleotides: TGTGCCATCAGTGTTGACAGAGACACTGAAGCTTTCTTT.